The next 12 T cell receptor beta chains were all read from a single sample in a study of blood T cell repertoires in COVID-19. Here immunoSEQ multiplex PCR was the method, and the copy in TCRdb shows in-frame clones only, minus some. The table lists 300,000 to 350,000 clones, approximately 89% of them singletons. Source material: PBMCs or T cells enriched from blood (not recorded which). These TCRs come from a woman younger than 45 who had recovered from COVID-19.

This sequence joins TRBV11-2 and TRBJ2-6; a possible D gene is TRBD1 (5 bases). This CDR3 is 16 amino acids long. Trimming took off 2 bases at V and 2 bases at J, with 10 bases between the two ends. Germline V gives CDR1 SGHAT, CDR2 FQNNGV. CDR3: CASSLISRAGANVLTF. In DNA, the CDR3 is TGTGCCAGCAGCTTAATTAGCAGGGCTGGGGCCAACGTCCTGACTTTC. Filled out from reference TRBV11-2 and TRBJ2-6, the complete variable domain reads EAGVAQSPRYKIIEKRQSVAFWCNPISGHATLYWYQQILGQGPKLLIQFQNNGVVDDSQLPKDRFSAERLKGVDSTLKIQPAKLEDSAVYLCASSLISRAGANVLTFGAGSRLTVL.

The V and J genes are TRBV9 and TRBJ2-1; D may be TRBD1 (5 bases). The CDR3 has 16 amino acids. V was pared by 3 bases and J by 5 bases, with 18 bases between. Germline CDR1 and CDR2: SGDLS and YYNGEE. CDR3 region: CASSETQGNLHNEQFF. CDR3 DNA: TGTGCCAGCAGCGAGACTCAGGGTAACCTACACAATGAGCAGTTCTTC. The entire variable domain, with the rest obtained from reference TRBV9 and TRBJ2-1, is as follows: DSGVTQTPKHLITATGQRVTLRCSPRSGDLSVYWYQQSLDQGLQFLIQYYNGEERAKGNILERFSAQQFPDLHSELNLSSLELGDSALYFCASSETQGNLHNEQFFGPGTRLTVL.

The chain links TRBV6-2 or TRBV6-3 to TRBJ1-2; no definite D call. The germline V gene has CDR1 MNHEY and CDR2 SVGEGT. Trimming took 0 bases from V and 1 from J, leaving 18 bases between them. The length of the CDR3 is 18 residues. CDR3 protein: CASSYSLWSVPLNYGYTF. The DNA of the CDR3 is TGTGCCAGCAGTTACTCGTTGTGGTCGGTTCCTCTTAACTATGGCTACACCTTC.

This CDR3 reads CASSIDLWDIYNQPQHF. The DNA of the CDR3 is TGTGCCAGTAGTATAGATCTGTGGGACATATATAATCAGCCCCAGCATTTT. The V call is TRBV19, the J call TRBJ1-5; D is possibly TRBD1 (6 bases). The V end lost 0 bases, the J end lost 4 bases, and 16 bases lay between the germline ends. This CDR3 contains 17 residues. Germline V lookup: CDR1 LNHDA, CDR2 SQIVND (reference sequence).

This clone was recorded once. This rearrangement joins TRBV6-5 to TRBJ2-2; no reliable D call. With 5 bases removed from V and 7 bases from J, the gap between germline ends came to 11 bases. Germline loops: CDR1 MNHEY, CDR2 SVGAGI. The CDR3 is made up of 13 amino acids. This CDR3 is CASSLSPGGELFF. The CDR3 bases are TGTGCCAGCAGTCTATCCCCAGGCGGGGAGCTGTTTTTT.

V and J are TRBV7-6 and TRBJ1-3; no clear D. Trimming took off 5 bases at V and 4 bases at J, with 6 bases between the two ends. Germline loops: CDR1 SGHVS, CDR2 FNYEAQ. The length of the CDR3 is 12 residues. As DNA, the CDR3 is TGTGCCAGCAGCCCGAGCGGAAACACCATATATTTT. It specifies CASSPSGNTIYF.

The rearrangement links TRBV10-3 to TRBJ1-1; D not resolved. Germline V CDR1 and CDR2: ENHRY, SYGVKD. The CDR3 length is 14 residues. V was cut by 6 bases and J by 4 bases, with 15 bases left in between. The CDR3 sequence: CAIRETQLGTEAFF. DNA for the CDR3: TGTGCCATCAGGGAGACGCAACTTGGCACTGAAGCTTTCTTT.

The V call is TRBV19, the J call TRBJ2-1; TRBD2 aligns across 9 bases. CDR1 LNHDA and CDR2 SQIVND come from the germline V gene (reference sequence). This CDR3 comprises 19 residues. The V gene end was trimmed by 3 bases and the J gene end by 0 bases; junction bases not matched to a gene: 12. CDR3 loop: CASSIGLGSGRYSYNEQFF. CDR3 nucleotides: TGTGCCAGTAGTATTGGGTTAGGGAGCGGGAGGTACTCCTACAATGAGCAGTTCTTC.

The rearrangement links TRBV6-5 to TRBJ2-7; TRBD2 agrees at 8 bases. This CDR3 is 15 amino acids long. The trim removed 7 bases at V and 0 bases at J, leaving 8 bases unmatched. Germline V gene lookup returns CDR1 MNHEY and CDR2 SVGAGI. The chain's CDR3 is CASTPSGGFSYEQYF. CDR3 DNA: TGTGCCAGCACCCCCAGCGGGGGTTTCTCCTACGAGCAGTACTTC.

This clone was counted once. The rearrangement uses TRBV2 and TRBJ2-5; D perhaps matches TRBD1 (6 bases). The CDR3 consists of 14 residues. Germline loops: CDR1 SNHLY, CDR2 FYNNEI. V lost 6 bases, J lost 0 bases, and 11 bases lay in between. The CDR3 DNA reads as TGTGCCAGCAGGCCGGACAGAGACCAAGAGACCCAGTACTTC. It encodes CASRPDRDQETQYF. The full variable domain, its missing parts supplied by reference TRBV2 and TRBJ2-5, is EPEVTQTPSHQVTQMGQEVILRCVPISNHLYFYWYRQILGQKVEFLVSFYNNEISEKSEIFDDQFSVERPDGSNFTLKIRSTKLEDSAMYFCASRPDRDQETQYFGPGTRLLVL.

This chain links TRBV6-1 with TRBJ2-1; tentative D call: TRBD2 (5 bases). The ends were cut back, 2 bases at V and 2 bases at J, with 10 bases in the middle. CDR3 length: 15 amino acids. Germline V lookup: CDR1 MNHNS, CDR2 SASEGT. The CDR3 DNA sequence: TGTGCCAGCAGTGAATCTCCGGGGACCTACAATGAGCAGTTCTTC. This translates into CASSESPGTYNEQFF.

This clone was counted a single time. The rearrangement joins TRBV11-2 to TRBJ2-7, with TRBD1 matching 8 bases. V lost 8 bases to trimming and J lost 2 bases; unmatched junction nucleotides: 5. The CDR3 has 13 amino acids. Per the germline V gene, CDR1 is SGHAT and CDR2 is FQNNGV. The CDR3 loop is CASARQGPYEQYF. For the CDR3, the DNA is TGTGCCAGCGCCCGACAGGGGCCCTACGAGCAGTACTTC.